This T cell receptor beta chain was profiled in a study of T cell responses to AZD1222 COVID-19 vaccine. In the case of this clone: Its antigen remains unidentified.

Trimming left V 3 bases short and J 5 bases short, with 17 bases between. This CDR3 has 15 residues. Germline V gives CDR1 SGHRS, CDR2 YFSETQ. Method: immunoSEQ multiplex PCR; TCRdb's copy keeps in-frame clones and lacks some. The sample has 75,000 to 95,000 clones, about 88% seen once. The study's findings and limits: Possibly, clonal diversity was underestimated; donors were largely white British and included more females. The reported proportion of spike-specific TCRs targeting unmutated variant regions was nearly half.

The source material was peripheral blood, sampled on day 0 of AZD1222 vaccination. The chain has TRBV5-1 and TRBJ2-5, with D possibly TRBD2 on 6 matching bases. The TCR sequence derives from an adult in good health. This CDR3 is CASSSGRGGGETQYF. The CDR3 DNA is TGCGCCAGCAGCTCGGGGCGGGGAGGAGGGGAGACCCAGTACTTC.